The clone carrying this TCR beta chain has a handful of counts. What it binds is not known. From 5'RACE with constant-segment primers came TCR alpha and TCR beta cDNA libraries that carried sample barcodes and UMIs. TCRdb redid the calling of the 5' RACE reads with MiXCR, one entry per CDR3 protein. The sample records tens of thousands of distinct CDR3 sequences, roughly 8% being singletons. This sample is drawn from a study of T-cell memory formation after mild COVID-19. Findings of the study overall: Some SARS-CoV-2-responding clones were already detected in memory before infection. There was a balanced CD4/CD8 profile in clones contracting day 15 to 85, and later expanders leaned CD4+.

Germline lookup yields CDR1 LGHNA and CDR2 YNFKEQ. V was trimmed by 5 bases and J by 4 bases, leaving 8 bases between them. The CDR3 contains 12 residues. The receptor comes from a young man who had mild COVID-19 (a few samples of this study predate the infection). Cell type and time point are not known. The chain joins TRBV4-2 to TRBJ1-1; D uncertain. Material for sequencing was PBMCs or a T cell subset sorted from them (not recorded which). CDR3 in DNA: TGTGCCAGCAGCTTGTCTAGCACTGAAGCTTTCTTT. Its protein product is CASSLSSTEAFF.